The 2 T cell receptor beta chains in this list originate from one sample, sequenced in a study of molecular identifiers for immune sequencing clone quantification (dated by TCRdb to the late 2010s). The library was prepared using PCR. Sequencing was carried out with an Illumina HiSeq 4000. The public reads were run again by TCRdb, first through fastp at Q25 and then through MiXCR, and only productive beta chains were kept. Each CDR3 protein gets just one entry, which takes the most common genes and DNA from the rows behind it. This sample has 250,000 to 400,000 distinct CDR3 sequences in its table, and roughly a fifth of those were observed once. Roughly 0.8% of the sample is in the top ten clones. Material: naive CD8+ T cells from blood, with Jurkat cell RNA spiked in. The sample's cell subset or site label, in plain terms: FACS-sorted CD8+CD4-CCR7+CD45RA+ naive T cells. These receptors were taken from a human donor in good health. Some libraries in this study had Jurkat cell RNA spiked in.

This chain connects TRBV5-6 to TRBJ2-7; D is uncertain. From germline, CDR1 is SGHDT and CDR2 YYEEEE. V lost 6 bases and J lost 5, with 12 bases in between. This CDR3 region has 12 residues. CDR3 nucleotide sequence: TGTGCCAGCAAGGTTTTTGGGGACGAGCAGTACTTC. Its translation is CASKVFGDEQYF. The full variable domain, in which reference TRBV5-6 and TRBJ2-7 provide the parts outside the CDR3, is DAGVTQSPTHLIKTRGQQVTLRCSPKSGHDTVSWYQQALGQGPQFIFQYYEEEERQRGNFPDRFSGHQFPNYSSELNVNALLLGDSALYLCASKVFGDEQYFGPGTRLTVT.

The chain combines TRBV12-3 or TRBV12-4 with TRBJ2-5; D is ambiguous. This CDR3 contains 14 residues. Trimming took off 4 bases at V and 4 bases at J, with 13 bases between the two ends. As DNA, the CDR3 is TGTGCCAGCAGTTCGACACCGGCAGGAGAGACCCAGTACTTC. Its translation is CASSSTPAGETQYF.